The 18 T cell receptor beta chains in this list originate from one sample, sequenced in a study of cytomegalovirus exposure and HLA in healthy donors. Clones were sequenced by immunoSEQ multiplex PCR, and TCRdb holds only the in-frame ones, with some missing. Among over 150,000 clones listed, 84% were seen once. The specimen was PBMCs. These receptor sequences come from a woman between 18 and 29 years old in good health and CMV-seropositive.

The sample holds one count of this clone. V is TRBV2 and J is TRBJ2-1, with TRBD2 matching 9 bases. CDR3 length equals 14 residues. The germline V gene encodes CDR1 SNHLY and CDR2 FYNNEI. Trimming at V came to 3 bases and at J to 6 bases, leaving 3 bases not matched to a gene. CDR3 loop: CASSDGSGGNEQFF. The DNA for the CDR3 is TGTGCCAGCAGTGACGGTAGCGGGGGCAATGAGCAGTTCTTC.

CDR3 coding DNA: TGTGCCAGCAGCGTAGAGGTACAGGGGGCAGGGGAAAAACTGTTTTTT. It yields the protein CASSVEVQGAGEKLFF. This chain links TRBV9 with TRBJ1-4; 9 bases align to TRBD1. The CDR3 totals 16 residues. In germline, CDR1 is SGDLS, CDR2 YYNGEE. Losses at the gene ends were 0 bases for V and 8 bases for J; bases not matched to a gene: 8.

The chain combines TRBV5-1 with TRBJ2-1, with D possibly TRBD2 on 5 matching bases. Germline CDR1 reads SGHRS; CDR2 reads YFSETQ. The CDR3 length is 15 residues. V lost 4 bases to trimming and J lost 0 bases, with 11 bases between them. The CDR3 DNA reads TGCGCCAGCAGCCAGGTGGGGAGCTCCTACAATGAGCAGTTCTTC. It is translated as CASSQVGSSYNEQFF. The whole variable domain, remainder taken from reference TRBV5-1 and TRBJ2-1, is KAGVTQTPRYLIKTRGQQVTLSCSPISGHRSVSWYQQTPGQGLQFLFEYFSETQRNKGNFPGRFSGRQFSNSRSEMNVSTLELGDSALYLCASSQVGSSYNEQFFGPGTRLTVL.

The chain couples TRBV4-3 to TRBJ2-7; no firm D call. V lost 2 bases and J lost 4, with 9 bases in between. The CDR3 extends over 13 amino acids. Germline values: CDR1 LGHNA, CDR2 YSLEER. This chain's CDR3 is CASSQFFSYEQYF. The DNA for the CDR3 is TGCGCCAGCAGCCAATTTTTCAGTTACGAGCAGTACTTC.

V usage is TRBV4-3 and J usage is TRBJ2-4; TRBD2 matches 9 bases. The V segment lost 1 base and the J segment 1 base; nucleotides outside the gene matches: 2. Germline lookup yields CDR1 LGHNA and CDR2 YSLEER. The CDR3 has 16 amino acids. CDR3 sequence reads: CASSQGTSVAKNIQYF. The DNA of the CDR3 is TGCGCCAGCAGCCAAGGGACTAGCGTTGCCAAAAACATTCAGTACTTC.

This clone was counted a few times. This chain connects TRBV6-1 to TRBJ2-7; weak D call: TRBD1 (5 bases). The CDR3 is made up of 12 amino acids. Per the germline V gene, CDR1 is MNHNS and CDR2 is SASEGT. Trimming took off 6 bases at V and 4 bases at J, with 10 bases between the two ends. CDR3 in amino acids: CASRTDTYEQYF. The CDR3 DNA sequence: TGTGCCAGCAGAACGGACACTTACGAGCAGTACTTC.

J is TRBJ2-5 and V is TRBV6-1; D may be TRBD2 (6 bases). The CDR3 covers 14 residues. Looked up from germline, CDR1 is MNHNS and CDR2 is SASEGT. V dropped 5 bases and J dropped 3 bases, with 13 bases sitting between them. The CDR3 sequence: CASSRDRGKETQYF. The CDR3 coding sequence is TGTGCCAGCAGTAGGGATCGGGGGAAAGAGACCCAGTACTTC.

To note about this clone: Other DNA sequences from this sample encode an identical CDR3 as well. The gene calls are TRBV2 and TRBJ1-2; the match to TRBD1 covers 10 bases. Germline V gene lookup returns CDR1 SNHLY and CDR2 FYNNEI. Trimming removed 10 bases from V and 5 bases from J; junction bases left unmatched: 16. The CDR3 runs 16 residues. The CDR3 DNA is TGTGCCAACGTAAGACAGGGGGCGCATTCTTTTTATGGCTACACCTTC. As protein: CANVRQGAHSFYGYTF.

The chain uses TRBV12-5 and TRBJ1-2, with D unclear. CDR3 size: 13 residues. Germline CDR1 LGHNT, CDR2 FRNRAP. Deletions cut 5 bases from V and 8 bases from J, with 15 bases between. As DNA, the CDR3 is TGTGCTAGTGGTCCCACCGGGAGAGAGGGCTACACCTTC. As protein: CASGPTGREGYTF.

V usage is TRBV4-3 and J usage is TRBJ2-1; D may be TRBD2 (6 bases). This CDR3 region has 17 residues. Trimming took 1 base from V and 9 from J, leaving 22 bases between them. The germline V gene encodes CDR1 LGHNA and CDR2 YSLEER. CDR3 bases: TGCGCCAGCAGCCAAGGCTTTAACACGGGAGTACCGCGTGAGCAGTTCTTC. It codes for CASSQGFNTGVPREQFF.

In this sample, this clone turned up a few times. The V gene is TRBV6-1, the J gene TRBJ2-5, with 9 bases identical to TRBD1. V was pared by 3 bases and J by 3 bases, with 8 bases of the junction left unmatched. Looked up from germline, CDR1 is MNHNS and CDR2 is SASEGT. The CDR3 runs 16 residues. The CDR3 nucleotides read TGTGCCAGCAGTGACGAGCTCGGGACAGGGAAAGAGACCCAGTACTTC. Its protein product is CASSDELGTGKETQYF.

The V call is TRBV19, the J call TRBJ2-7, with 9 nucleotides matching TRBD1. Germline loops: CDR1 LNHDA, CDR2 SQIVND (reference sequence). V shed 4 bases, J shed 7 bases, and the junction held 8 bases outside the gene matches. There are 14 residues in the CDR3. The CDR3 loop is CASSTIQGAGEQYF. In DNA, the CDR3 is TGTGCCAGTAGTACCATACAGGGGGCAGGAGAGCAGTACTTC.

V and J are TRBV9 and TRBJ2-1; 12 bases align to TRBD2. The CDR3 spans 17 residues. The trim removed 0 bases at V and 9 bases at J, leaving 10 bases unmatched. In germline, CDR1 is SGDLS, CDR2 YYNGEE. This CDR3 is CASSVALLAGGPSEQFF. The CDR3 nucleotides are TGTGCCAGCAGCGTAGCTCTTCTAGCGGGGGGGCCGAGTGAGCAGTTCTTC.

V gene TRBV18 combines with J gene TRBJ2-7, with D maybe TRBD2 (6 bases). There are 12 residues in the CDR3. V was pared by 5 bases and J by 4 bases, with 9 bases between. The germline gives CDR1 KGHSH, CDR2 LQKENI. CDR3: CASSADYYEQYF. The CDR3 nucleotides are TGTGCCAGCTCAGCGGACTATTACGAGCAGTACTTC.

Ten or more counts support this clone. This sequence joins TRBV4-1 and TRBJ2-7, with 7 bases fitting TRBD1. V lost 4 bases, J lost 4 bases, and 4 bases stayed unmatched. The CDR3 spans 13 residues. Germline lookup yields CDR1 MGHRA and CDR2 YSYEKL. The CDR3 bases are TGCGCCAGCAGCCGGCAGACAGGGTACGAGCAGTACTTC. It yields the protein CASSRQTGYEQYF.

The rearrangement joins TRBV6-1 to TRBJ1-2, with unresolved D. Trimming took off 5 bases at V and 2 bases at J, with 12 bases between the two ends. Germline loops: CDR1 MNHNS, CDR2 SASEGT. CDR3 length equals 14 residues. CDR3 residues: CASSRDGSNYGYTF. The CDR3 nucleotides read TGTGCCAGCAGTCGAGACGGGTCGAACTATGGCTACACCTTC.

The chain joins TRBV7-2 to TRBJ1-4; D is uncertain. This CDR3 has 14 amino acids. Trimming took off 1 base at V and 6 bases at J, with 9 bases between the two ends. CDR1 and CDR2 (germline): SGHTA, FQGNSA. CDR3 sequence: CASSLVMGDEKLFF. In DNA, the CDR3 is TGTGCCAGCAGCTTAGTAATGGGAGATGAAAAACTGTTTTTT.

The V gene is TRBV23-1, the J gene TRBJ2-5; TRBD1 agrees at 9 bases. TRBV23-1 is an open reading frame whose function is uncertain. J lost 5 bases, V lost 8 bases, and 12 bases had no gene match. The CDR3 is 15 amino acids. DNA for the CDR3: TGCGCCAGCGGATTCGGTACAGGGGGCCGGGAGACCCAGTACTTC. It is translated as CASGFGTGGRETQYF.